This T cell receptor (beta chain) derives from a study of CDR3 diversity in severe acne (dated by TCRdb to between 2019 and 2020). Preparation of the library involved PCR. Sequencer: Illumina HiSeq 2000. The public reads were reanalyzed by TCRdb: fastp trimming at Q25, MiXCR alignment, in-frame beta chains only. Each CDR3 protein gets just one entry, which takes the most common genes and DNA from the rows behind it. The sample profile shows approximately 90,000 distinct CDR3 sequences; over 45% of them were found once. The ten largest clones represent about 9.5% of the sample. This clonotype was detected only a few times. This receptor's antigen is unknown. The input lacks base qualities; no much larger clone sits a single base away. Reading from cysteine to phenylalanine, the CDR3 counts 14 amino acids. Solely the CDR3 DNA is kept, with 42 bases framed from the first base. CDR1 SQVTM and CDR2 ANQGSEA were looked up in the germline V gene. Trimming takes 6 bases off V and 5 bases off J; junction bases not matched to a gene: 8.

What was sequenced was blood. The rearrangement combines TRBV29-1 with TRBJ2-5; 11 central nucleotides agree with TRBD1. The TCR sequence derives from a male donor in good health, serving as a control. CDR3 loop: CSVVRDRGSETQYF. In nucleotide form, the sequence is TGCAGCGTCGTACGGGACAGGGGGTCGGAGACCCAGTACTTC.